One sample yielded the 27 T cell receptor beta chains listed below, sequenced in a study of T cells in Graves' hyperthyroidism and ophthalmopathy. Researchers took RNA transcripts and amplified the TCR beta CDR3 regions from them. Carried out on the TCR CDR3, a first-round RT-PCR used the HTBI primer set. TCRdb used MiXCR to reprocess the multiplex PCR reads, holding one entry per CDR3 protein. The repertoire holds about 620,000 distinct CDR3 sequences, with roughly 17% as singletons. The sequenced material came from blood. These TCRs come from a woman aged 25 to 45 with Graves' hyperthyroidism.

Regarding this clonotype: At one end the junction does not follow the germline gene, possibly because of a read error. The rearrangement uses TRBV5-5 and TRBJ1-2, with D unresolved. The germline V gene encodes CDR1 SGHKS and CDR2 YYEKEE (reference sequence). This CDR3 has 13 amino acids. The CDR3 sequence is CTSGHLGSYGYTF. CDR3 DNA sequence: TGTACCAGCGGTCATCTGGGCAGCTATGGCTACACCTTC.

This chain links TRBV29-1 with TRBJ2-1; 10 bases fit TRBD2. The CDR3 has 14 residues. The V and J ends lost 7 bases and 4 bases, in that order; junction bases with no gene match: 7. Germline assignment: CDR1 SQVTM and CDR2 ANQGSEA. CDR3 region: CSGTSGAGYNEQFF. The CDR3 DNA follows: TGCAGCGGGACTAGCGGTGCGGGATACAATGAGCAGTTCTTC.

As for this clonotype: The CDR3 does not close with the conserved phenylalanine or tryptophan, likely indicating a read error. J is TRBJ2-7 and V is TRBV6-1; weak D call: TRBD1 (6 bases). The CDR3 length is 14 residues. Between the trimmed V and J ends, which lost 6 bases and 0 bases, there was a span of 12 bases. Germline CDR1 is MNHNS and CDR2 is SASEGT. CDR3 amino acids: CASRSGTNSYEQYL. The CDR3 coding sequence is TGTGCCAGCAGATCCGGGACAAACTCCTACGAGCAGTACCTC.

At least ten counts were recorded for this clonotype. The genes are TRBV2 and TRBJ2-2, with a tentative D call TRBD1 (6 bases). Deletions cut 4 bases from V and 2 bases from J, with 11 bases between. This CDR3 region has 15 residues. From germline, CDR1 is SNHLY and CDR2 FYNNEI. The CDR3 protein is CASSVGTPNTGELFF. Written as DNA, the CDR3 is TGTGCCAGCAGTGTTGGGACACCTAACACCGGGGAGCTGTTTTTT.

Many counts were recorded for this clonotype. V is TRBV12-3 or TRBV12-4 and J is TRBJ1-2; 8 positions agree with TRBD1. The ends lost 3 bases at V and 4 bases at J; junction bases unmatched: 4. The CDR3 length is 14 residues. CDR3: CASSLPGGTYGYTF. CDR3 DNA sequence: TGTGCCAGCAGTTTGCCAGGGGGCACCTATGGCTACACCTTC.

This clonotype showed up many times. The rearrangement uses TRBV3-1 and TRBJ1-2, with 8 bases identical to TRBD1. The CDR3 covers 14 residues. The V segment lost 1 base and the J segment 5 bases; nucleotides outside the gene matches: 3. Germline CDR1 is LGHDT and CDR2 is YNNKEL (reference sequence). CDR3 protein: CASSQGTGRYGYTF. CDR3 nucleotides: TGTGCCAGCAGCCAAGGGACAGGGCGATATGGCTACACCTTC.

This clonotype was recorded at least ten times. The rearrangement joins TRBV5-1 to TRBJ2-3; no clear D gene. The CDR3 length is 12 residues. The V and J ends lost 5 bases and 4 bases respectively, with 8 bases between them. Germline V gives CDR1 SGHRS, CDR2 YFSETQ. The CDR3 bases are TGCGCCAGCAGGGCGGATTCAGATACGCAGTATTTT. Translated, it gives CASRADSDTQYF.

The chain carries TRBV14 and TRBJ2-7; TRBD1 matches at 7 bases. CDR1 and CDR2 from the germline V gene are SGHDN and FVKESK. V dropped 1 base and J dropped 4; count of bases not matched to a gene: 4. The CDR3 totals 14 residues. Here the CDR3 reads CASSQASQGYEQYF. CDR3 in DNA: TGTGCCAGCAGCCAAGCCTCACAGGGGTACGAGCAGTACTTC.

This clonotype was observed at least ten times. The genes are TRBV12-3 or TRBV12-4 and TRBJ2-7, with D maybe TRBD2 (5 bases). The CDR3 has 13 residues. V was shortened by 7 bases and J by 1 base, with 11 bases between the two germline ends. CDR3 bases: TGTGCCAGCACCTACCGCGGGTCCTACGAGCAGTACTTC. Its translation: CASTYRGSYEQYF.

There are many counts of this clonotype. As DNA, the CDR3 is TGTGCCAGCAGCTGGGGGGGTGGCAGCTACGAGCAGTACTTC. Translation: CASSWGGGSYEQYF. The chain uses TRBV7-2 and TRBJ2-7; TRBD2 matches 7 bases. Germline V gives CDR1 SGHTA, CDR2 FQGNSA. The CDR3 contains 14 residues. J gave up 3 bases and V 4 bases, and 6 bases lay outside the gene matches. Combining the CDR3 with reference TRBV7-2 and TRBJ2-7 gives the whole variable domain GAGVSQSPSNKVTEKGKDVELRCDPISGHTALYWYRQSLGQGLEFLIYFQGNSAPDKSGLPSDRFSAERTGGSVSTLTIQRTQQEDSAVYLCASSWGGGSYEQYFGPGTRLTVT.

This clonotype showed up just a few times. This sequence joins TRBV5-1 and TRBJ2-1; 8 bases are a match to TRBD2. There are 17 residues in the CDR3. Trimming removed 0 bases from V and 0 bases from J; junction bases left unmatched: 5. CDR1 and CDR2 from the germline V gene are SGHRS and YFSETQ. CDR3 in DNA: TGCGCCAGCAGCTTGGATGCGGGGACTAGCTCCTACAATGAGCAGTTCTTC. The encoded protein is CASSLDAGTSSYNEQFF. The full variable domain, its missing parts supplied by reference TRBV5-1 and TRBJ2-1, is KAGVTQTPRYLIKTRGQQVTLSCSPISGHRSVSWYQQTPGQGLQFLFEYFSETQRNKGNFPGRFSGRQFSNSRSEMNVSTLELGDSALYLCASSLDAGTSSYNEQFFGPGTRLTVL.

This clonotype was detected only a few times. V usage is TRBV20-1 and J usage is TRBJ1-5, with D tentatively TRBD1 (5 bases). Per germline, CDR1 DFQATT and CDR2 SNEGSKA (reference sequence). V lost 0 bases and J 5 bases, leaving 11 bases between the germline ends. This CDR3 contains 14 residues. The CDR3 protein is CSAREWTGDQPQHF. In DNA form, the CDR3 reads TGCAGTGCTAGAGAATGGACGGGGGATCAGCCCCAGCATTTT.

Ten or more counts support this clonotype. The rearrangement uses TRBV6-1 and TRBJ2-3, with D unclear. Germline-derived CDR1 and CDR2 are MNHNS and SASEGT. The CDR3 totals 13 residues. The V gene lost 6 bases and the J gene lost 0 bases, with 7 bases spanning the gap. The CDR3 here is CASSPFSTDTQYF. For the CDR3, the DNA is TGTGCCAGCAGCCCTTTCAGCACAGATACGCAGTATTTT.

This clonotype was seen ten or more times. The chain joins TRBV7-3 to TRBJ2-3; D may be TRBD1 (5 bases). This CDR3 region has 14 residues. Trimming removed 2 bases from V and 5 bases from J, with 11 bases in between. The germline CDR1 and CDR2 sequences are SGHTA and FQGTGA. The CDR3 nucleotides are TGTGCCAGCAGCTTATCCAGGGTAGTAGATACGCAGTATTTT. It is translated as CASSLSRVVDTQYF.

This clonotype was observed a few times. This sequence joins TRBV20-1 and TRBJ1-2, with TRBD1 identical over 7 bases. The V gene's germline CDR1 is DFQATT and CDR2 SNEGSKA (reference sequence). CDR3 length equals 17 residues. Trimming removed 6 bases from V and 1 base from J; junction bases left unmatched: 17. This chain's CDR3 is CSAPFSGQVTLNYGYTF. CDR3 in DNA: TGCAGTGCCCCTTTCTCAGGACAGGTCACCCTTAACTATGGCTACACCTTC.

This clonotype was observed a handful of times. The chain links TRBV19 to TRBJ2-1; TRBD2 matches at 8 bases. The CDR3 is 15 amino acids. V was clipped by 3 bases and J by 7 bases; unmatched bases: 8. Looked up from germline, CDR1 is LNHDA and CDR2 is SQIVND (reference sequence). The CDR3 loop reads CASSILKREWNEQFF. The DNA of the CDR3 is TGTGCCAGTAGTATTTTGAAGCGGGAGTGGAATGAGCAGTTCTTC.

This clonotype has just a few counts. The J gene is TRBJ2-5, the V gene TRBV24-1; perhaps D is TRBD1 or TRBD2 (5 bases each). CDR1 is KGHDR and CDR2 is SFDVKD in the germline V gene. This CDR3 region has 14 residues. Deletions cut 5 bases from V and 5 bases from J, with 14 bases between. CDR3 DNA: TGTGCCACCAGTGGAGGCTTGGGGGTTGAGACCCAGTACTTC. Its translation is CATSGGLGVETQYF.

Many counts were recorded for this clonotype. V and J are TRBV11-3 and TRBJ2-3; 14 positions agree with TRBD2. The CDR3 is 15 residues long. Germline values: CDR1 SGHNT, CDR2 YENEEA. J was trimmed by 7 bases and V by 5 bases; bases with no gene match: 5. Written as DNA, the CDR3 is TGTGCCAGCAGCGACGGGACTAGCGGGAGCTATACGCAGTATTTT. Amino acids: CASSDGTSGSYTQYF.

The V and J genes are TRBV9 and TRBJ1-6; D possibly corresponds to TRBD1 (5 bases). The CDR3 is made up of 15 amino acids. With 3 bases removed from V and 7 bases from J, the gap between germline ends came to 14 bases. Germline loops: CDR1 SGDLS, CDR2 YYNGEE. In DNA, the CDR3 is TGTGCCAGCAGCGCCGGGACTGGAAAAAATTCACCCCTCCACTTT. Amino acids: CASSAGTGKNSPLHF.

In this sample, this clonotype turned up many times. J is TRBJ2-2 and V is TRBV2; D is perhaps TRBD1 (5 bases). Trimming took off 7 bases at V and 0 bases at J, with 9 bases between the two ends. The CDR3 covers 14 residues. Germline V gene lookup returns CDR1 SNHLY and CDR2 FYNNEI. CDR3 nucleotide sequence: TGTGCCAGCAACAGGAAAGCGAACACCGGGGAGCTGTTTTTT. Encoded protein: CASNRKANTGELFF.

This clonotype was counted many times. The gene calls are TRBV7-2 and TRBJ2-7, with unresolved D. Per the germline V gene, CDR1 is SGHTA and CDR2 is FQGNSA. The V gene lost 4 bases and the J gene lost 4 bases, with 8 bases spanning the gap. The CDR3 extends over 12 amino acids. CDR3 sequence (DNA): TGTGCCAGCAGCTATACAGAGTACGAGCAGTACTTC. Amino acids: CASSYTEYEQYF.

This chain joins TRBV5-1 and TRBJ2-1, with a possible D match to TRBD2 (7 bases). The CDR3 runs 16 residues. Trimming pared 1 base from V and 6 bases from J, leaving 17 bases between. Germline V CDR1 and CDR2: SGHRS, YFSETQ. The DNA of the CDR3 is TGCGCCAGCAGCTTGATAGGGGGAGGGGAACGCAATGAGCAGTTCTTC. Its translation is CASSLIGGGERNEQFF.

Regarding this clonotype: Because it lacks the conserved phenylalanine or tryptophan at the end, this CDR3 is likely a read error. In DNA, the CDR3 is TGTGCCAGCAGTGAAGTAGGCAGGGTGGGTCAGCCCCAGCATCTT. The encoded protein is CASSEVGRVGQPQHL. J is TRBJ1-5 and V is TRBV6-1, with a possible D match to TRBD1 (5 bases). V gave up 1 base and J gave up 6 bases, with 13 bases separating them. This CDR3 has 15 amino acids. The germline V gene has CDR1 MNHNS and CDR2 SASEGT.

This clonotype was seen at least ten times. The chain combines TRBV28 with TRBJ1-5; D is undetermined. Looked up from germline, CDR1 is MDHEN and CDR2 is SYDVKM. Trimming took 2 bases from V and 4 from J, leaving 0 bases between them. The CDR3 contains 11 residues. CDR3 DNA sequence: TGTGCCAGCAGTTTAAATCAGCCCCAGCATTTT. It encodes CASSLNQPQHF.

This clonotype was seen a handful of times. CDR3 sequence reads: CASSYSGARMNTEAFF. The CDR3 bases are TGTGCCAGCAGTTACTCGGGTGCGCGAATGAACACTGAAGCTTTCTTT. V and J are TRBV12-3 or TRBV12-4 and TRBJ1-1; D is ambiguous. The CDR3 is made up of 16 amino acids. Trimming shortened V by 4 bases and J by 0 bases, and 15 bases separated the two germline ends.

The table lists this clonotype with a few counts. This chain uses TRBV6-8 with TRBJ1-1, with D unresolved. Germline V gene lookup returns CDR1 MNHGY and CDR2 SAAAGT. This CDR3 comprises 11 residues. The chain's CDR3 is CRAETNTEAFF. CDR3 nucleotide sequence: TGTCGAGCGGAAACGAACACTGAAGCTTTCTTT.

In this sample, this clonotype turned up a few times. The chain is built from TRBV5-4 and TRBJ2-1, with D perhaps matching TRBD2 (5 bases). Germline V gene lookup returns CDR1 SGHNT and CDR2 YYREEE (reference sequence). The V end lost 5 bases, the J end lost 0 bases, and 12 bases lay between the germline ends. The CDR3 length is 15 residues. CDR3 DNA sequence: TGTGCCAGCAGACCAGCGGTGAGCTCCTACAATGAGCAGTTCTTC. Residues: CASRPAVSSYNEQFF. The full variable domain, its missing parts supplied by reference TRBV5-4 and TRBJ2-1, is ETGVTQSPTHLIKTRGQQVTLRCSSQSGHNTVSWYQQALGQGPQFIFQYYREEENGRGNFPPRFSGLQFPNYSSELNVNALELDDSALYLCASRPAVSSYNEQFFGPGTRLTVL.